The rows below give T cell receptor beta chains drawn from one sample of a study of blood T cells in healthy people across ages. TCRdb redid the calling of the 5' RACE reads with MiXCR, one entry per CDR3 protein. This repertoire shows about 1.4 million distinct CDR3 sequences, almost 60% found once; its top ten account for about 6.3%. Material: blood. The receptors stem from a man younger than 35 in good health. CDR3s include the opening cysteine and the closing phenylalanine or tryptophan. Expanded clones get a size class; other rows say once, few or many, or leave the size out.

TRBJ2-7 TRBV27 few CASSSILAGAIYEQYF
TRBJ2-5 TRBV7-2 once CASSVETSQETQYF
TRBJ2-1 TRBV14 NA CASSLAGAHEQFF
NA TRBV7-8 NA CASSLVLAGAQETQYF
TRBJ1-2 TRBV10-3 few CAITGEDYGYTF
TRBJ2-7 TRBV4-1 few CASSQGGGLPSYEQYF
TRBJ1-2 TRBV3-1 once CASSQENQYYGYTF
TRBJ2-7 TRBV29-1 NA CSAQISIATSEQYF
TRBJ2-4 TRBV5-8 NA CASSFWDTRLAKNIQYF
TRBJ1-1 TRBV12-3/TRBV12-4 NA CASSLIRGTEAFF
TRBJ2-3 TRBV5-6 NA CASSLLWGTDTQYF
TRBJ1-4 TRBV27 NA CASATNRDKNDKLFF
TRBJ2-7 TRBV4-1 NA CASSQWTSGSSYEQYF
TRBJ2-1 TRBV29-1 few CSVARTYNEQFF
TRBJ2-5 TRBV27 NA CASSPGEWETQYF
TRBJ2-1 TRBV5-1 few CASSLRRDKRDNEQFF
TRBJ1-2 TRBV6-6 NA CASSNQGGVYGYTF
TRBJ2-1 TRBV6-5 NA CASSYSGTARNEQFF
TRBJ2-1 TRBV29-1 NA CSGSLYNEQFF
TRBJ2-7 TRBV4-1 few CASSQVASGTYEQYF
TRBJ2-7 TRBV3-1 NA CASSGTHGAYEQYF
TRBJ2-7 TRBV14 NA CASSQGPRFDEQYF
TRBJ2-3 TRBV7-2 NA CASSPPPLDTQYF
TRBJ1-1 TRBV25-1 NA CASSEYGQHEAFF
TRBJ2-5 TRBV19 few CASSGGVGETQYF
TRBJ2-7 TRBV5-6 once CASSSEWKGSYEQYF